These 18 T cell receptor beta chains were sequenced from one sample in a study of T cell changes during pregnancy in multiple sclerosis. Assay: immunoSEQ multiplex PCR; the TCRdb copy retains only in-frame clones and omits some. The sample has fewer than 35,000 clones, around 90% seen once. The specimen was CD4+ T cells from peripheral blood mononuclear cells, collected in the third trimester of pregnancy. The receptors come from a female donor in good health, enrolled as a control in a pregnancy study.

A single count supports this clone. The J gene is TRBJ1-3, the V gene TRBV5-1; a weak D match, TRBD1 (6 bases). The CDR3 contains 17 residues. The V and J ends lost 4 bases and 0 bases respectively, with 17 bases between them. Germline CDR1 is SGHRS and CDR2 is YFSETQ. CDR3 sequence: CASSLTQGNPSGNTIYF. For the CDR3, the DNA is TGCGCCAGCAGCCTGACCCAGGGGAATCCCTCTGGAAACACCATATATTTT.

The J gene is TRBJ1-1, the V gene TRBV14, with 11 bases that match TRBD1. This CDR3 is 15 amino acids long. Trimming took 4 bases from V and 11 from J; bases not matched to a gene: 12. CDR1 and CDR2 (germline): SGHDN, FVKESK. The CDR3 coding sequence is TGTGCCAGCAGCCCCTCGCTAGGACAGGGGGCAGGCGCTTTCTTT. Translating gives CASSPSLGQGAGAFF. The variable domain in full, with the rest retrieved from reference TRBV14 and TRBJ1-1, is EAGVTQFPSHSVIEKGQTVTLRCDPISGHDNLYWYRRVMGKEIKFLLHFVKESKQDESGMPNNRFLAERTGGTYSTLKVQPAELEDSGVYFCASSPSLGQGAGAFFGQGTRLTVV.

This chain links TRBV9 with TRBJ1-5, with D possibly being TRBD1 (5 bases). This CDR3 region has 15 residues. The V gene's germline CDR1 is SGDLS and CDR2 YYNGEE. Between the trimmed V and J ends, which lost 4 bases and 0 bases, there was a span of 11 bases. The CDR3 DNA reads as TGTGCCAGCAGCAGTACGGGGGATAGCAATCAGCCCCAGCATTTT. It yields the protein CASSSTGDSNQPQHF. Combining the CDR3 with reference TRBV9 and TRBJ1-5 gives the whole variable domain DSGVTQTPKHLITATGQRVTLRCSPRSGDLSVYWYQQSLDQGLQFLIQYYNGEERAKGNILERFSAQQFPDLHSELNLSSLELGDSALYFCASSSTGDSNQPQHFGDGTRLSIL.

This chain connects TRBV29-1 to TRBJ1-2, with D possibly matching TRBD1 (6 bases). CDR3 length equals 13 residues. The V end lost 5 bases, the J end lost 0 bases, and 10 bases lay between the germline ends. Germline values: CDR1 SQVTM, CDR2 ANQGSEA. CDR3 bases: TGCAGCGTTACAGGGAATACTAACTATGGCTACACCTTC. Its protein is CSVTGNTNYGYTF.

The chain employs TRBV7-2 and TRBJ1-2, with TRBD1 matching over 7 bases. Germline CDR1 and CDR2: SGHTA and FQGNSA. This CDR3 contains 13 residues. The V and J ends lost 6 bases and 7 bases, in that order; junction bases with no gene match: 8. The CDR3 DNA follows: TGTGCCAGCAGAGGAGGGGGCAACGGTGGCTACACCTTC. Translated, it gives CASRGGGNGGYTF.

The chain's CDR3 is CASSLFRSGLSTEAFF. The CDR3 bases are TGTGCCAGCAGCTTGTTTAGGTCCGGACTTAGCACTGAAGCTTTCTTT. V and J are TRBV5-6 and TRBJ1-1; D ambiguous. This CDR3 has 16 residues. V lost 1 base, J lost 4 bases, and 17 bases lay in between. Looked up from germline, CDR1 is SGHDT and CDR2 is YYEEEE.

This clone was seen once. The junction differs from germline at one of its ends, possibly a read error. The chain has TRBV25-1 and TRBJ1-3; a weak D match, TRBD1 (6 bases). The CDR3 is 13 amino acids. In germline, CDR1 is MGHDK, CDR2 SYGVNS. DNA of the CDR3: TGTGCCAGCAGTGAATCAGGCGGGGGGCCCATCTATTTT. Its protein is CASSESGGGPIYF.

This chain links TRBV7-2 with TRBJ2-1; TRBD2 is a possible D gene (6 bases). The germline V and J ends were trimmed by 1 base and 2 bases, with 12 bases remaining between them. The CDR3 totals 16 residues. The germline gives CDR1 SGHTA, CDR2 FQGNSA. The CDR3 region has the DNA TGTGCCAGCAGCTTAGTCGCGTCGGGAGCCTACAATGAGCAGTTCTTC. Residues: CASSLVASGAYNEQFF.

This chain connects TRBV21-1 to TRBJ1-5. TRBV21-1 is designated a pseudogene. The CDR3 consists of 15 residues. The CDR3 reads CASSKAIREDQPQHF. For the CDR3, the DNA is TGTGCCAGCAGCAAAGCGATCAGGGAGGATCAGCCCCAGCATTTT.

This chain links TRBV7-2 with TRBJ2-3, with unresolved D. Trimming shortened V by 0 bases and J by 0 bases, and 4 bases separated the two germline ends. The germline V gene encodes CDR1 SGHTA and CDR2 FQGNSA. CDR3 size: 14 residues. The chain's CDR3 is CASSLAGSTDTQYF. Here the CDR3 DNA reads TGTGCCAGCAGCTTAGCCGGTAGCACAGATACGCAGTATTTT.

The DNA for the CDR3 is TGTGCCAGCAGCCCCGGGACAGGGGGAATTGGAGAGACCCAGTACTTC. Amino acid sequence: CASSPGTGGIGETQYF. The genes are TRBV14 and TRBJ2-5; 11 bases agree with TRBD1. The germline CDR1 and CDR2 sequences are SGHDN and FVKESK. The trim removed 4 bases at V and 4 bases at J, leaving 8 bases unmatched. CDR3 length equals 16 residues.

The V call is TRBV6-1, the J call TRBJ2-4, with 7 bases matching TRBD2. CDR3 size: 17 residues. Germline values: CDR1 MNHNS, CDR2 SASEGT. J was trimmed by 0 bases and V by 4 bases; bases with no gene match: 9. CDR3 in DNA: TGTGCCAGCAGTGGGTCTTGGGGGGGAGTAGCCAAAAACATTCAGTACTTC. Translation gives CASSGSWGGVAKNIQYF.

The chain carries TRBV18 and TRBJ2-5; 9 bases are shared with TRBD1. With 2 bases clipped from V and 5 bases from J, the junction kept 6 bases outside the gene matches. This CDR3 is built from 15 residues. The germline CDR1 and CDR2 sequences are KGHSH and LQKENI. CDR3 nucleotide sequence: TGTGCCAGCTCACCAGGGACAGGGAGGTGGGAGACCCAGTACTTC. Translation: CASSPGTGRWETQYF. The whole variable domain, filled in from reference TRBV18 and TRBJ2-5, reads NAGVMQNPRHLVRRRGQEARLRCSPMKGHSHVYWYRQLPEEGLKFMVYLQKENIIDESGMPKERFSAEFPKEGPSILRIQQVVRGDSAAYFCASSPGTGRWETQYFGPGTRLLVL.

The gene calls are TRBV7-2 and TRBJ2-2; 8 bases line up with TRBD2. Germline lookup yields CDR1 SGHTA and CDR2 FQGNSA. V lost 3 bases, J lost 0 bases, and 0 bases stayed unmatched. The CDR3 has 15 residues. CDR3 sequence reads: CASSFSGTNTGELFF. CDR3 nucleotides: TGTGCCAGCAGCTTTAGCGGGACGAACACCGGGGAGCTGTTTTTT. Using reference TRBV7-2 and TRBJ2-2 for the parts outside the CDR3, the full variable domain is GAGVSQSPSNKVTEKGKDVELRCDPISGHTALYWYRQSLGQGLEFLIYFQGNSAPDKSGLPSDRFSAERTGGSVSTLTIQRTQQEDSAVYLCASSFSGTNTGELFFGEGSRLTVL.

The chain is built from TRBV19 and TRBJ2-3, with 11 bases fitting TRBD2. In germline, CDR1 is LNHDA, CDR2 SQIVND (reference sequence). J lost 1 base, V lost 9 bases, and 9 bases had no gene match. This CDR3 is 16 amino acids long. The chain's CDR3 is CASGWALAGGTDTQYF. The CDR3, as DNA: TGTGCCAGCGGGTGGGCACTAGCGGGGGGCACAGATACGCAGTATTTT.

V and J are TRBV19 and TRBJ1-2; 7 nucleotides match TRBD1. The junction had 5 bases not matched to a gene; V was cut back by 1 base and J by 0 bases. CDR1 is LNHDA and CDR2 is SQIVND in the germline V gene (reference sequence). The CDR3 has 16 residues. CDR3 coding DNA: TGTGCCAGTAGTATAGCTTTAGGGACAGCTAACTATGGCTACACCTTC. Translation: CASSIALGTANYGYTF.

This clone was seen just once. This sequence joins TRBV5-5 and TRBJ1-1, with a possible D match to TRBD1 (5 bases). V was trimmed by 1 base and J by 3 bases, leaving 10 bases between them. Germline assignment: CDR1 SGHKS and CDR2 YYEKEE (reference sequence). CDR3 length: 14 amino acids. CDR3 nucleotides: TGTGCCAGCAGCTTGTTCCGGGGGGACACTGAAGCTTTCTTT. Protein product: CASSLFRGDTEAFF.

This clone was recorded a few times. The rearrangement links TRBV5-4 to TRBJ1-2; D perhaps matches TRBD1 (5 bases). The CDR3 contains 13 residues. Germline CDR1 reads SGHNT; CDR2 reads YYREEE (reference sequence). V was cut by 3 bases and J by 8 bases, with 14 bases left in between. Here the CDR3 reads CASSWGQTRGYTF. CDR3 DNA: TGTGCCAGCAGCTGGGGCCAGACTAGGGGCTACACCTTC.